This T cell receptor beta chain was identified during a study of blood T cell repertoires in COVID-19. The overall study: Acute and convalescent COVID-19 specimens originated in the United States, Italy and Spain. PBMCs, B-cell-depleted T cells, or T cells provided the cDNA or gDNA that made up the material.

The CDR3 has 12 amino acids. With 7 bases removed from V and 5 bases from J, the gap between germline ends came to 14 bases. The germline V gene encodes CDR1 SQVTM and CDR2 ANQGSEA. While infection was still active, Seattle patients were enrolled and then followed longitudinally. In the source study's methods: The assay estimated nucleated cells by amplifying reference gene primers. The protocol was immunoSEQ multiplex PCR, while the TCRdb copy is restricted to in-frame clones and leaves out a portion. The V and J calls and the clone size are those of that table, but D and trimming were determined from the DNA. The table records a few hundred thousand clones, 75% to 90% of them present only once.

The TCR originated in an older woman with COVID-19, enrolled during active disease. The sequenced material came from peripheral blood. This chain joins TRBV29-1 and TRBJ2-5; TRBD1 is a possible D gene (6 bases). CDR3 in amino acids: CSAKQGPETQYF. For the CDR3, the DNA is TGCAGCGCCAAACAGGGCCCGGAGACCCAGTACTTC.